Listed below are T cell receptor beta chains from one sample, sequenced in a study of blood T cell repertoires in COVID-19. Measured with immunoSEQ multiplex PCR; TCRdb has only the in-frame clones, and not every one. The sample lists roughly 34,000 clones; over 75% were seen once. The source material was peripheral blood. The source of these receptors is a man in his 60s with active COVID-19. CDR3s include the opening cysteine and the closing phenylalanine or tryptophan. Each record gives: V gene, J gene, D gene, clone size, CDR3 protein, CDR3 DNA. D genes are given only for firm matches. Clone sizes are given selectively: once, few, many, or a class where the clone is expanded.

>TRBV6-1|TRBJ2-2|TRBD1|.
CASSESHRGRTGELFF
TGTGCCAGCAGTGAATCACACAGGGGCCGGACCGGGGAGCTGTTTTTT
>TRBV30|TRBJ2-5|TRBD2|.
CAWKASGGGPFGETQYF
TGTGCCTGGAAGGCCTCGGGGGGAGGGCCGTTCGGAGAGACCCAGTACTTC
>TRBV27|TRBJ1-2|TRBD1|.
CASSMTGGSYGYTF
TGTGCCAGCAGTATGACAGGGGGCTCCTATGGCTACACCTTC
>TRBV2|TRBJ1-2|.|.
CAGWKQIGDGYTF
TGTGCCGGATGGAAACAGATAGGGGATGGCTACACCTTC
>TRBV18|TRBJ2-3|.|.
CASSHGATDTQYF
TGTGCCAGCTCACATGGAGCCACAGATACGCAGTATTTT
>TRBV7-9|TRBJ2-3|.|.
CATQRRAITDTQYF
TGTGCCACCCAGCGGAGAGCGATCACAGATACGCAGTATTTT
>TRBV5-1|TRBJ2-5|TRBD2|.
CASSLEGLDQETQYF
TGCGCCAGCAGCTTGGAAGGACTAGATCAAGAGACCCAGTACTTC
>TRBV28|TRBJ2-5|.|.
CASSFYARAGTQYF
TGTGCCAGCAGTTTCTATGCCAGAGCGGGGACCCAGTACTTC
>TRBV6-2/TRBV6-3|TRBJ2-1|.|once
CASSDRRGRGSYNEQFF
TGTGCCAGCAGTGACCGGCGGGGGAGGGGGTCCTACAATGAGCAGTTCTTC
>TRBV28|TRBJ1-3|.|.
CASSWSGGLSGNTIYF
TGTGCCAGCAGTTGGTCGGGGGGGCTCTCTGGAAACACCATATATTTT
>TRBV5-1|TRBJ2-1|TRBD2|.
CASSEAPGLAGLGQFF
TGCGCCAGCAGCGAGGCGCCGGGACTAGCGGGACTAGGGCAGTTCTTC
>TRBV2|TRBJ2-7|.|.
CASRKGPTSYEQYF
TGTGCCAGCAGGAAGGGGCCTACCTCCTACGAGCAGTACTTC
>TRBV7-2|TRBJ2-7|TRBD2|.
CASSPRLAGAYEQYF
TGTGCCAGCAGCCCTAGACTAGCGGGGGCCTACGAGCAGTACTTC
>TRBV4-1|TRBJ1-2|.|.
CASSEGRNSNYGYTF
TGCGCCAGCAGCGAAGGGCGGAATTCTAACTATGGCTACACCTTC
>TRBV7-9|TRBJ2-3|.|.
CASSQQESTQYF
TGTGCCAGCAGCCAACAGGAAAGTACGCAGTATTTT
>TRBV5-4|TRBJ2-7|TRBD2|few
CASSLGLPGTSGTYEQYF
TGTGCCAGCAGCTTGGGACTACCCGGGACTAGCGGAACCTACGAGCAGTACTTC
>TRBV7-2|TRBJ2-3|.|once
CASSLGLHSTDTQYF
TGTGCCAGCAGCTTGGGACTTCACTCCACAGATACGCAGTATTTT
>TRBV11-2|TRBJ2-1|TRBD2|.
CASRNPSGRYNEQFF
TGTGCCAGCAGAAACCCTAGCGGGAGGTACAATGAGCAGTTCTTC
>TRBV7-2|TRBJ1-1|.|.
CASSLLTQNTEAFF
TGTGCCAGCAGCTTGTTAACACAGAACACTGAAGCTTTCTTT
>TRBV6-6|TRBJ2-3|TRBD2|.
CASSYPSGSGGDTQYF
TGTGCCAGCAGTTACCCTAGCGGGAGTGGGGGAGATACGCAGTATTTT
>TRBV11-2|TRBJ2-5|.|once
CASSLSGHTQETQYF
TGTGCCAGCAGCTTATCTGGACATACTCAAGAGACCCAGTACTTC
>TRBV5-1|TRBJ2-1|TRBD2|.
CASSSATGTSWDEQFF
TGCGCCAGCAGCAGTGCGACCGGGACTAGTTGGGATGAGCAGTTCTTC
>TRBV18|TRBJ2-6|TRBD1|.
CASSPQTGATSGANVLTF
TGTGCCAGCTCACCACAGACAGGGGCGACCTCTGGGGCCAACGTCCTGACTTTC
>TRBV20-1|TRBJ1-3|.|.
CSASPGVAGNTIYF
TGCAGTGCTAGTCCAGGGGTCGCTGGAAACACCATATATTTT
>TRBV6-1|TRBJ2-1|.|once
CASSVGGGDRPLAGQFF
TGTGCCAGCAGTGTCGGGGGAGGGGACAGGCCCTTGGCTGGGCAGTTCTTC
>TRBV5-4|TRBJ2-5|.|.
CASTYQETQYF
TGTGCCAGCACCTACCAAGAGACCCAGTACTTC
>TRBV27|TRBJ2-7|TRBD2|.
CASRGSGPYEQYF
TGTGCCAGCAGGGGTAGCGGGCCCTACGAGCAGTACTTC
>TRBV3-1/TRBV3-2|TRBJ1-6|TRBD1|.
CASSHQGANSPLHF
TGTGCCAGCAGCCACCAGGGGGCCAATTCACCCCTCCACTTT
>TRBV6-6|TRBJ2-1|TRBD1|.
CASSWGQGYNEQFF
TGTGCCAGCAGTTGGGGACAGGGCTACAATGAGCAGTTCTTC
>TRBV3-1/TRBV3-2|TRBJ1-4|TRBD1|.
CASSQAGGTNEKLFF
TGTGCCAGCAGCCAAGCAGGGGGTACTAATGAAAAACTGTTTTTT
>TRBV24-1|TRBJ1-5|TRBD1|few
CATSDPRQGGMGPQHF
TGTGCCACCAGTGATCCCCGGCAGGGGGGAATGGGGCCCCAGCATTTT
>TRBV7-2|TRBJ1-2|.|.
CASSLGQESYGYTF
TGTGCCAGCAGCTTAGGGCAGGAATCCTATGGCTACACCTTC
>TRBV10-1|TRBJ1-1|.|.
CASSDRKGDGTEAFF
TGCGCCAGCAGTGATAGGAAGGGGGACGGAACTGAAGCTTTCTTT
>TRBV4-1|TRBJ1-1|.|.
CASSQIGGEAFF
TGCGCCAGCAGCCAGATTGGGGGCGAAGCTTTCTTT
>TRBV27|TRBJ2-7|.|.
CASSLSWRERQYF
TGTGCCAGCAGTTTATCGTGGAGAGAAAGGCAGTACTTC
>TRBV5-6|TRBJ1-1|TRBD1|.
CASGGFGQGASEAFF
TGTGCCAGCGGGGGGTTCGGCCAGGGGGCGAGTGAAGCTTTCTTT
>TRBV10-2|TRBJ2-6|TRBD1|.
CASSESIGTGAPGWANVLTF
TGCGCCAGCAGTGAGTCGATTGGGACAGGAGCCCCGGGCTGGGCCAACGTCCTGACTTTC
>TRBV28|TRBJ2-5|TRBD2|.
CASSPPGLAPQETQYF
TGTGCCAGCAGTCCCCCGGGACTAGCTCCCCAAGAGACCCAGTACTTC
>TRBV7-9|TRBJ2-1|TRBD1|.
CASSIAGTGVDEQFF
TGTGCCAGCAGCATCGCCGGGACAGGGGTTGATGAGCAGTTCTTC
>TRBV5-8|TRBJ2-3|.|.
CASSLAPGVRTDTQYF
TGTGCCAGCAGCTTGGCCCCAGGGGTTAGAACAGATACGCAGTATTTT
>TRBV18|TRBJ2-7|TRBD1|.
CASSLLGDRYIDEQYF
TGTGCCAGCTCCCTGCTGGGGGACAGGTATATCGACGAGCAGTACTTC
>TRBV2|TRBJ2-2|.|few
CASSATRSGELFF
TGTGCCAGCAGTGCTACCCGCTCCGGGGAGCTGTTTTTT
>TRBV29-1|TRBJ2-3|TRBD2|.
CSVEPTSSTDTQYF
TGCAGCGTTGAACCGACTAGCAGCACAGATACGCAGTATTTT
>TRBV7-9|TRBJ1-5|.|.
CASSRTGESNQPQHF
TGTGCCAGCAGCCGAACAGGTGAAAGCAATCAGCCCCAGCATTTT
>TRBV3-1/TRBV3-2|TRBJ2-3|.|once
CASSPQRLENTQYF
TGTGCCAGCAGCCCTCAAAGACTCGAAAATACGCAGTATTTT
>TRBV7-2|TRBJ2-7|.|.
CASSLLRSSYEQYF
TGTGCCAGCAGCTTATTGCGTTCCTCCTACGAGCAGTACTTC
>TRBV6-5|TRBJ1-2|.|.
CASSYSTANYGYTF
TGTGCCAGCAGTTACAGTACAGCTAACTATGGCTACACCTTC